The 3 T cell receptor beta chains listed next were all sequenced from one sample in a study of T-cell memory formation after mild COVID-19 listed by TCRdb under 2021. Libraries were constructed by 5' RACE. The listed sequencing device is Illumina NovaSeq 6000. TCRdb itself trimmed the public reads at Q25 with fastp, ran MiXCR and retained productive beta chains. Entries are consolidated by CDR3 protein sequence, retaining the most common genes and DNA. The sample table records around 340,000 distinct CDR3 sequences; about an eighth of these occur just once. Jointly, the top ten make up approximately 22% of the sample. Specimen: PBMCs or a T cell subset sorted from them (not recorded which). The source of these receptors is a man younger than 35 who had mild COVID-19 (a few samples of this study predate the infection). The sample titles of this study are shuffled in the database, so cell type and time point are left out; the donor was told from shared clones.

This chain links TRBV6-1 with TRBJ2-5; tentative D call: TRBD2 (6 bases). This CDR3 contains 14 residues. The V end lost 0 bases, the J end lost 5 bases, and 10 bases lay between the germline ends. The germline CDR1 and CDR2 sequences are MNHNS and SASEGT. The chain's CDR3 is CASSEAGGWETQYF. In nucleotides, the CDR3 is TGTGCCAGCAGTGAAGCGGGGGGTTGGGAGACCCAGTACTTC.

The V gene is TRBV20-1, the J gene TRBJ1-6; 7 bases line up with TRBD1. V lost 3 bases, J lost 0 bases, and 5 bases stayed unmatched. There are 16 residues in the CDR3. The germline gives CDR1 DFQATT, CDR2 SNEGSKA (reference sequence). CDR3 region: CSARKGQSSYNSPLHF. The CDR3 coding sequence is TGCAGTGCTAGGAAGGGACAGAGCTCCTATAATTCACCCCTCCACTTT.

J is TRBJ2-4 and V is TRBV20-1, with 10 nucleotides matching TRBD2. There are 14 residues in the CDR3. Germline V gene lookup returns CDR1 DFQATT and CDR2 SNEGSKA (reference sequence). J gave up 8 bases and V 6 bases, and 10 bases lay outside the gene matches. CDR3 sequence reads: CSAIKRGGLDIQYF. CDR3 bases: TGCAGTGCCATAAAGCGGGGGGGCCTGGACATTCAGTACTTC.